A selection of T cell receptor beta chains follows, all from one sample in a study of OX40 agonist ivuxolimab in advanced cancers. Method: immunoSEQ multiplex PCR; TCRdb's copy keeps in-frame clones and lacks some. The table records 45,000 to 60,000 clones, 75% to 85% of them present only once. Specimen: CD4+ or CD8+ T cells sorted from blood, collected in a trial of the OX40 agonist ivuxolimab. The receptor source for this set is an adult with an advanced solid tumor such as melanoma, head and neck, liver or kidney cancer. The CDR3 runs from the conserved cysteine through the conserved F or W. D genes are given only for firm matches. Clone sizes are given selectively: once, few, many, or a class where the clone is expanded.

D gene	V gene	clone size	J gene	CDR3 protein	CDR3 DNA
TRBD1	TRBV6-5	few	TRBJ1-6	CASRRSQGASSPLHF	TGTGCCAGCAGGCGGAGTCAGGGGGCCAGCTCACCCCTCCACTTT
-	TRBV30	-	TRBJ1-5	CAWSPNRQAGQPQHF	TGTGCCTGGAGTCCAAACCGACAGGCCGGTCAGCCCCAGCATTTT
-	TRBV7-9	-	TRBJ1-1	CASRLTGDTEAFF	TGTGCCAGCAGGTTAACGGGCGACACTGAAGCTTTCTTT
-	TRBV2	once	TRBJ2-6	CASSVGTGANVLTF	TGTGCCAGCAGTGTTGGGACTGGGGCCAACGTCCTGACTTTC
-	TRBV7-3	few	TRBJ2-1	CASSVKGTGEQFF	TGTGCCAGCAGCGTAAAAGGGACTGGTGAGCAGTTCTTC
-	TRBV11-2	-	TRBJ2-5	CASSLGWAGARETQYF	TGTGCCAGCAGCTTAGGGTGGGCGGGGGCAAGGGAGACCCAGTACTTC
TRBD2	TRBV14	-	TRBJ2-3	CASSQVGGSRTDTQYF	TGTGCCAGCAGCCAAGTGGGAGGGTCGCGCACAGATACGCAGTATTTT
-	TRBV6-1	-	TRBJ2-3	CASSVAGGTDTQYF	TGTGCCAGCAGTGTAGCAGGGGGCACAGATACGCAGTATTTT
-	TRBV5-6	-	TRBJ2-7	CASRLLEATPYEQYF	TGTGCCAGCAGGCTACTAGAGGCGACCCCTTACGAGCAGTACTTC
TRBD1	TRBV25-1	-	TRBJ1-2	CASSGRQGGNYGYTF	TGTGCCAGCAGTGGAAGACAGGGTGGTAACTATGGCTACACCTTC
TRBD1	TRBV6-1	-	TRBJ2-2	CASIRTGVNTGELFF	TGTGCCAGCATCCGGACAGGAGTAAACACCGGGGAGCTGTTTTTT
-	TRBV9	once	TRBJ2-2	CASSRNEGLTRAGELFF	TGTGCCAGCAGCCGTAACGAGGGGCTAACTAGGGCCGGGGAGCTGTTTTTT
-	TRBV7-9	few	TRBJ1-5	CASGPRGSNQPQHF	TGTGCCAGCGGCCCCCGGGGTAGCAATCAGCCCCAGCATTTT
TRBD2	TRBV18	-	TRBJ2-7	CASSLRGTSGTYEQYF	TGTGCCAGCTCACTGAGGGGGACTAGCGGAACCTACGAGCAGTACTTC
TRBD2	TRBV7-7	-	TRBJ2-7	CASSTPGGEQYF	TGTGCCAGCAGCACGCCGGGGGGCGAGCAGTACTTC
TRBD1	TRBV28	-	TRBJ2-3	CASSLEGQGIRDTQYF	TGTGCCAGCAGTTTAGAGGGACAGGGAATAAGAGATACGCAGTATTTT
TRBD1	TRBV7-8	-	TRBJ1-1	CASSGQPGQYNTEAFF	TGTGCCAGCAGCGGTCAGCCGGGACAGTACAACACTGAAGCTTTCTTT
TRBD1	TRBV18	-	TRBJ1-6	CASSLSTGRDSPLHF	TGTGCCAGCTCACTGTCGACAGGGAGGGATTCACCCCTCCACTTT
-	TRBV28	-	TRBJ2-7	CASHSVTLRGQYF	TGTGCCAGCCATTCGGTTACACTACGAGGGCAGTACTTC
-	TRBV7-6	-	TRBJ1-1	CASSLGGRNTEAFF	TGTGCCAGCAGCTTAGGAGGCCGGAACACTGAAGCTTTCTTT
-	TRBV11-2	-	TRBJ1-5	CASSYQGGNQPQHF	TGTGCCAGCAGCTACCAGGGCGGCAATCAGCCCCAGCATTTT
-	TRBV28	-	TRBJ2-7	CASTPGGAGEDEQYF	TGTGCCAGCACCCCTGGCGGGGCAGGGGAGGACGAGCAGTACTTC
TRBD1	TRBV7-9	-	TRBJ1-2	CASSGDRGRTNYGYTF	TGTGCCAGCAGCGGGGACAGGGGCCGTACTAACTATGGCTACACCTTC
-	TRBV11-2	-	TRBJ2-2	CASSSLRDGPFGTGELFF	TGTGCCAGCAGCTCCCTCCGGGACGGCCCCTTTGGCACCGGGGAGCTGTTTTTT
-	TRBV19	-	TRBJ2-7	CASSITGLGGEQYF	TGTGCCAGTAGTATCACAGGGTTGGGCGGGGAGCAGTACTTC
TRBD1	TRBV28	-	TRBJ2-7	CASSRGDRVSEQYF	TGTGCCAGCAGTCGAGGGGACAGGGTAAGCGAGCAGTACTTC
-	TRBV7-2	-	TRBJ2-1	CASSLQGWGNEQFF	TGTGCCAGCAGCTTACAGGGTTGGGGGAATGAGCAGTTCTTC
-	TRBV5-1	-	TRBJ2-7	CASSLDYEQYF	TGCGCCAGCAGCTTGGACTACGAGCAGTACTTC
TRBD2	TRBV7-2	-	TRBJ2-7	CASSSFPQRESYEQYF	TGTGCCAGCAGTTCCTTTCCCCAGCGGGAGTCCTACGAGCAGTACTTC
TRBD1	TRBV7-3	-	TRBJ2-1	CASSLGGNRGTQFF	TGTGCCAGCAGCTTAGGGGGAAACAGGGGGACGCAGTTCTTC
TRBD2	TRBV7-3	-	TRBJ2-1	CASSSTRGLAGNEQFF	TGTGCCAGCAGCTCCACTAGGGGACTAGCGGGCAATGAGCAGTTCTTC
-	TRBV18	-	TRBJ1-5	CASSPPLLTGEGGYQPQHF	TGTGCCAGCTCACCCCCCCTACTAACGGGGGAGGGTGGATATCAGCCCCAGCATTTT
-	TRBV4-1	-	TRBJ2-1	CASSQEPQGSYNEQFF	TGCGCCAGCAGCCAAGAACCCCAGGGCTCCTACAATGAGCAGTTCTTC
-	TRBV28	-	TRBJ1-5	CASSWGRGNQPQHF	TGTGCCAGCAGTTGGGGACGTGGCAATCAGCCCCAGCATTTT
-	TRBV6-5	-	TRBJ1-6	CASSYSGKPRSPLHF	TGTGCCAGCAGTTACTCCGGGAAACCGAGGTCACCCCTCCACTTT